The rows below give T cell receptor beta chains drawn from one sample of a study of cytomegalovirus exposure and HLA in healthy donors. Assay used: immunoSEQ multiplex PCR; TCRdb lists only in-frame clones, some missing. The sample yields about 150,000 clones, roughly 78% seen once. The sequencing sample was made of PBMCs. The receptors here all came from a woman aged 45 to 65 in good health and CMV-seropositive. The CDR3 runs from the conserved cysteine through the conserved F or W.

V gene	J gene	CDR3 protein
TRBV30	TRBJ1-1	CAWSVLRTEEAFF
TRBV5-8	TRBJ1-2	CASRHPNYGYTF
TRBV7-3	TRBJ2-3	CASSRGGRGTRDTQYF
TRBV5-1	TRBJ2-7	CASRPTSGTYEQYF
TRBV6-5	TRBJ1-6	CASSYSGRGHSPLHF
TRBV6-1	TRBJ2-5	CASSEASGGVKTQYF
TRBV11-3	TRBJ2-1	CASSLVKQGGGNEQFF
TRBV15	TRBJ1-3	CATSRGGGLGNTIYF
TRBV4-1	TRBJ2-1	CASSPTSGDHNEQFF
TRBV2	TRBJ2-5	CASSLEDLQETQYF
TRBV2	TRBJ2-7	CASDGRKEVDYEQYF
TRBV7-9	TRBJ2-7	CASSFQDFYEQYF
TRBV30	TRBJ1-1	CAWSVRAGDTEAFF
TRBV6-6	TRBJ2-2	CASSYAGVIGELFF
TRBV2	TRBJ1-1	CASSSRDRGGVAFF
TRBV2	TRBJ1-6	CASSERGGVNSPLHF
TRBV6-5	TRBJ2-4	CASSYGRAKNIQYF
TRBV7-9	TRBJ1-5	CSSSLGQTNQPQHF
TRBV5-1	TRBJ1-4	CASSLGQGAPEKLFF
TRBV5-6	TRBJ2-7	CASSLYLTGGSYEQYF
TRBV5-1	TRBJ1-2	CASSLDRDNYGYTF
TRBV7-8	TRBJ2-7	CASSLVSDRVDYF
TRBV19	TRBJ2-2	CATGAGPSSTGELFF
TRBV5-1	TRBJ2-1	CASSLSLTTGAGEQFF
TRBV15	TRBJ2-3	CATSYGTSGGRNTQYF
TRBV6-5	TRBJ1-2	CASSGGPYYGYTF
TRBV25-1	TRBJ2-3	CASSEYETGLDVDTQYF
TRBV9	TRBJ2-6	CASSFRGGQPTF
TRBV5-6	TRBJ2-5	CASSLGGQGETQYF
TRBV6-5	TRBJ2-7	CASSFVSGGSYEQYF
TRBV25-1	TRBJ1-1	CASSDSLNTEAFF
TRBV5-1	TRBJ1-6	CASSSGDSRSPLHF
TRBV6-1	TRBJ1-5	CASSDVRQQPQHF
TRBV30	TRBJ2-7	CAWNLGVSSYEQYF
TRBV1	TRBJ2-4	CTSSPTGRADGIAKNIQYF
TRBV7-9	TRBJ1-1	CASSLTGITEAFF
TRBV7-3	TRBJ2-1	CASSFTSGGASEQFF
TRBV18	TRBJ1-6	CASSPPAGNSPLHF
TRBV5-1	TRBJ1-6	CASSLGTGEGSPLHF
TRBV9	TRBJ2-6	CASSVLGTGGAVRPGANVLTF
TRBV13	TRBJ2-2	CASSEDRGRTGELFF
TRBV6-5	TRBJ1-2	CASSERGNYGYTF
TRBV6-4	TRBJ2-3	CASSDGGADTQYF
TRBV5-1	TRBJ2-7	CASSLGTQYEQYF
TRBV11-1	TRBJ1-1	CASSRGQRDTEAFF
TRBV6-1	TRBJ2-1	CASSEDQWYEQFF
TRBV19	TRBJ1-6	CATRTGGRSYNSPLHF
TRBV9	TRBJ2-1	CASSVGQGGSNEQFF
TRBV7-2	TRBJ1-3	CASSSDRVNTIYF
TRBV2	TRBJ2-7	CASLQGDPFNEQYF
TRBV4-2	TRBJ2-7	CASSQVTEFGPYEQYF
TRBV5-1	TRBJ2-3	CASSLGSSGGTDTQYF
TRBV7-9	TRBJ2-3	CSSSPDSDTQYF
TRBV11-2	TRBJ2-4	CASSGGTYTKNIQYF
TRBV15	TRBJ1-2	CATSRDQIYGYTF